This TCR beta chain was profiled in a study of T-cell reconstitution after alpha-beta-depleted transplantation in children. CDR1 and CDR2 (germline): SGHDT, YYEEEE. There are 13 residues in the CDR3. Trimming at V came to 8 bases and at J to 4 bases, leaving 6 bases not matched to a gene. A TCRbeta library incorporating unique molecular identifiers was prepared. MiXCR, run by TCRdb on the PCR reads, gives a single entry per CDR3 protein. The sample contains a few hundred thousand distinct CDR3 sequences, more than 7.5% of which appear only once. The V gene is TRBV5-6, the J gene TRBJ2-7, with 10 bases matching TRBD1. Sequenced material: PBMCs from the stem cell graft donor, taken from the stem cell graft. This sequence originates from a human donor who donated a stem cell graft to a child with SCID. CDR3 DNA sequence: TGTGCCAGGGGGACAGGGGCCCCTTACGAGCAGTACTTC. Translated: CARGTGAPYEQYF.